One sample yielded the 2 T cell receptor beta chains listed below, sequenced in a study of cytomegalovirus exposure and HLA in healthy donors. The PCR was carried out with 60 Vbeta primers and 13 Jbeta primers. Assay used: immunoSEQ multiplex PCR; TCRdb lists only in-frame clones, some missing. The data show about 210,000 clones, with around 76% seen just once and about 6% held by the top ten. Sequenced: PBMCs. Source of these receptors: a man aged 35-49 years in good health and CMV-seropositive.

The chain recombines TRBV27 with TRBJ2-5; TRBD1 matches 7 bases. Unmatched junction bases numbered 8, after V lost 7 bases and J lost 3 bases. Germline V gene data show CDR1 as MNHEY and CDR2 as SMNVEV (reference sequence). The CDR3 covers 14 residues. The CDR3 DNA follows: TGTGCCAGCAAGGGGGCGGTCACCGAAGAGACCCAGTACTTC. It yields the protein CASKGAVTEETQYF.

The chain has TRBV2 and TRBJ2-5; 10 bases match TRBD2. Per the germline V gene, CDR1 is SNHLY and CDR2 is FYNNEI. Losses at the gene ends were 4 bases for V and 5 bases for J; bases not matched to a gene: 7. This CDR3 spans 15 amino acids. The CDR3, as DNA: TGTGCCAGCAGTGTGGTAGCGGGAGGAGTGGAGACCCAGTACTTC. It encodes CASSVVAGGVETQYF.